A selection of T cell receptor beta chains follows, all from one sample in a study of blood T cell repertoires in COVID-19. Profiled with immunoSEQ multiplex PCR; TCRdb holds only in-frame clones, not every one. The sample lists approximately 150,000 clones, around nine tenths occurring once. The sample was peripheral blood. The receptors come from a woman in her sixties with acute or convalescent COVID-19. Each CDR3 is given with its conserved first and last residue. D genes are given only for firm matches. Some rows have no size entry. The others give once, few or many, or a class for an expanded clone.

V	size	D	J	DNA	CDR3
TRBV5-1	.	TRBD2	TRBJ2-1	TGCGCCAGCAGACTTCAGGCGGGGGGACCGGGCGATGAGCAGTTCTTC	CASRLQAGGPGDEQFF
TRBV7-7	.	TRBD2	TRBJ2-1	TGTGCTAGCAGCTTAGGGGTTGGACTAGCGGGGGATGAGCAGTTCTTC	CASSLGVGLAGDEQFF
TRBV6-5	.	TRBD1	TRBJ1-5	TGTGCCAGCAGAACAGGGGTCAATCAGCCCCAGCATTTT	CASRTGVNQPQHF
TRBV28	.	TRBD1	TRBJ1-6	TGTGCCAGCAGGGGACCGGGACAGGGTGATTCACCCCTCCACTTT	CASRGPGQGDSPLHF
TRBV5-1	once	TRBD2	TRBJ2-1	TGCGCCAGCAGCCACGGACTAGCTCGCTCGTCCGATGAGCAGTTCTTC	CASSHGLARSSDEQFF
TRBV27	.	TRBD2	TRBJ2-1	TGTGCCAGCTATCTTGTTAGCGGGGGCCTCAGGGGGGCTGCCAATGAGCAGTTCTTC	CASYLVSGGLRGAANEQFF
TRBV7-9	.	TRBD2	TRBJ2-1	TGTGCCAGCAGCTTAGTTAGCGGGGGGGAAGAGCAGTTCTTC	CASSLVSGGEEQFF
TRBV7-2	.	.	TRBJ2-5	TGTGCCAGCAGCCCAGGGGCAGGGGGGTCGGAGACCCAGTACTTC	CASSPGAGGSETQYF
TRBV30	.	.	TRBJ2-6	TGTGCCTGGGACCCCGGGGCTGGGGCCAACGTCCTGACTTTC	CAWDPGAGANVLTF
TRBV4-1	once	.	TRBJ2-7	TGCGCCAGCAGCCAAGAGGAAGGGGGCGAGCAGTACTTC	CASSQEEGGEQYF
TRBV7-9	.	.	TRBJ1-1	TGTGCCAGCATCGACAGTTTGAACACTGAAGCTTTCTTT	CASIDSLNTEAFF
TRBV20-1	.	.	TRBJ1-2	TGCAGTGCTAGAGAACTTGGTGGCTACACCTTC	CSARELGGYTF
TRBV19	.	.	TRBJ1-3	TGTGCCAGTAGTTATACAGGAAGCTCTGGAAACACCATATATTTT	CASSYTGSSGNTIYF
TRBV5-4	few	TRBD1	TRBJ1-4	TGTGCCAGCAGCCTGCGACAGGGAACTAATGAAAAACTGTTTTTT	CASSLRQGTNEKLFF
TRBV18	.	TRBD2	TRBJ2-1	TGTGCCAGCTCACCCGGGACTAGCGGGGCCCACTACAATGAGCAGTTCTTC	CASSPGTSGAHYNEQFF
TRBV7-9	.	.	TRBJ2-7	TGTGCCAGCAGCTTAGTCAGATCCTACGAGCAGTACTTC	CASSLVRSYEQYF
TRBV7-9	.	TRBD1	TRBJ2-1	TGTGCCAGCAGCTTAGCACAGGGGGTCTACAATGAGCAGTTCTTC	CASSLAQGVYNEQFF
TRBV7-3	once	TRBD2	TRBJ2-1	TGTGCCAGCAGCTCGGGACTAGCGGGGATAAATGAGCAGTTCTTC	CASSSGLAGINEQFF